This is a list of T cell receptor beta chains from one sample in a study of T cell responses to AZD1222 COVID-19 vaccine. Assay used: immunoSEQ multiplex PCR; TCRdb lists only in-frame clones, some missing. The table has some 180,000 clones, roughly nine tenths seen once. The material was peripheral blood, obtained 28 days after the second AZD1222 dose. Source of these receptors: an adult who received the AZD1222 COVID-19 vaccine. Each CDR3 is given with its conserved first and last residue. D genes are given only for firm matches. Not every row has a clone size; where given, it reads once, few, many or a size class.

D gene	V gene	clone size	J gene	CDR3 DNA	CDR3 protein
TRBD2	TRBV7-3	NA	TRBJ2-3	TGTGCCAGCAGCCCCAGTGGCGGGGGAGGCACAGATACGCAGTATTTT	CASSPSGGGGTDTQYF
NA	TRBV18	NA	TRBJ1-1	TGTGCCAGCTCACCATTTTTAACTAGCATGAACACTGAAGCTTTCTTT	CASSPFLTSMNTEAFF
NA	TRBV7-2	NA	TRBJ2-1	TGTGCCAGCGAGATAGGACTGCTAGGCTACAATGAGCAGTTCTTC	CASEIGLLGYNEQFF
NA	TRBV4-2	NA	TRBJ2-5	TGTGCCAGCAGCCAAGGTCCGCAAGAGACCCAGTACTTC	CASSQGPQETQYF
TRBD2	TRBV23-1	NA	TRBJ2-1	TGCGCCAGCAGCCTCACTTCAGCGGGAGAGTACAATGAGCAGTTCTTC	CASSLTSAGEYNEQFF
NA	TRBV29-1	NA	TRBJ2-3	TGCAGCGCGGAAGGGGGTTTTAGCACAGATACGCAGTATTTT	CSAEGGFSTDTQYF
NA	TRBV27	few	TRBJ1-6	TGTGCCAGCCGTCCCGGATTAGGCCCCCTTTCACCCCTCCACTTT	CASRPGLGPLSPLHF
NA	TRBV19	NA	TRBJ2-2	TGTGCCAGTAGTATAGTCCAGGGTGCGTCCGGGGAGCTGTTTTTT	CASSIVQGASGELFF
NA	TRBV20-1	NA	TRBJ1-2	TGCAGTGCTAGAGATCTGGATGGCTACACCTTC	CSARDLDGYTF
NA	TRBV10-1	NA	TRBJ2-5	TGCGCCAGCAGTAGGGGAGGTGCGGAGACCCAGTACTTC	CASSRGGAETQYF
NA	TRBV7-2	NA	TRBJ1-1	TGTGCCAGCAGCTTAGCGATGGGACAATCCTATGAAGCTTTCTTT	CASSLAMGQSYEAFF
NA	TRBV6-5	NA	TRBJ2-1	TGTGCCAGCGTCAGGGCAGGGAGCTCCTACAATGAGCAGTTCTTC	CASVRAGSSYNEQFF
TRBD2	TRBV7-6	NA	TRBJ2-3	TGTGCCAGCAGCCCCTTGAGCGGGAGGGCCGGTACAGATACGCAGTATTTT	CASSPLSGRAGTDTQYF
NA	TRBV3-1/TRBV3-2	NA	TRBJ2-7	TGTGCCAGCAGCCAAGGGATAGGGCCGGGCGAGCAGTACTTC	CASSQGIGPGEQYF
NA	TRBV5-1	NA	TRBJ1-4	TGCGCCAGCAGTGTAGAGGGCAATGAAAAACTGTTTTTT	CASSVEGNEKLFF
NA	TRBV6-5	once	TRBJ1-5	TGTGCCAGCAGTTACTCTCCCAGGGCCGACAATCAGCCCCAGCATTTT	CASSYSPRADNQPQHF
NA	TRBV6-1	NA	TRBJ2-7	TGTGCCAGCAGTGAAGAAGACAGTGTCTTCTACGAGCAGTACTTC	CASSEEDSVFYEQYF
NA	TRBV6-5	NA	TRBJ2-3	TGTGCCAGCAGCTCTCGAGATACGCAGTATTTT	CASSSRDTQYF
NA	TRBV11-3	NA	TRBJ2-3	TGTGCCAGCAGCTTAGGAGCGGCCCGCACAGATACGCAGTATTTT	CASSLGAARTDTQYF
NA	TRBV11-2	once	TRBJ2-3	TGTGCCAGCAGCTTACTAGGTATTACGCAGTATTTT	CASSLLGITQYF
TRBD2	TRBV10-2	NA	TRBJ2-4	TGCGCCAGCAGCGGGGGGGCGCAGGGCTCGTGGAACATTCAGTACTTC	CASSGGAQGSWNIQYF
NA	TRBV6-5	NA	TRBJ1-6	TGTGCCAGCAGTTACGCCGGACAACTCTCACCCCTCCACTTT	CASSYAGQLSPLHF
NA	TRBV27	NA	TRBJ1-2	TGTGCCAGCAGTTTATCAGCCACGGGGGTTAGGATAGATGGCTACACCTTC	CASSLSATGVRIDGYTF